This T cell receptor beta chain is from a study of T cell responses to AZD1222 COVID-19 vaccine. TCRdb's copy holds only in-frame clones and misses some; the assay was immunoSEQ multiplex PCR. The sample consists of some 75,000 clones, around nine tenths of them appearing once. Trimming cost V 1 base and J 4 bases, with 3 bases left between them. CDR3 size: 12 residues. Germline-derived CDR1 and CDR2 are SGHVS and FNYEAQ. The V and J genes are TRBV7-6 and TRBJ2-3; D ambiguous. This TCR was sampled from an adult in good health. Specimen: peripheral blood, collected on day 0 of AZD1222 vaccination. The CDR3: CASSLGADTQYF. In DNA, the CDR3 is TGTGCCAGCAGCTTAGGCGCAGATACGCAGTATTTT.